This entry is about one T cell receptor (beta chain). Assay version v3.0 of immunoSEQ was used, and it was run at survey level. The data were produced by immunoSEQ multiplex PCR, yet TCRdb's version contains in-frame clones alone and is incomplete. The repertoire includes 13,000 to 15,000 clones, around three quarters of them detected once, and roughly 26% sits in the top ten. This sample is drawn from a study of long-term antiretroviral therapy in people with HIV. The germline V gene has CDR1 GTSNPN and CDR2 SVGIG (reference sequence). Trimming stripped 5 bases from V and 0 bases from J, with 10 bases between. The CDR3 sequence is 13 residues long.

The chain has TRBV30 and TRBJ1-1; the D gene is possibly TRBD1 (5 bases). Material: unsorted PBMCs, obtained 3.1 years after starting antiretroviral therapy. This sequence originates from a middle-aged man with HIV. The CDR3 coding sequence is TGTGCCTGGCTAGGACATTTGAACACTGAAGCTTTCTTT. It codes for CAWLGHLNTEAFF.